A single sample gave rise to the 14 T cell receptor beta chains below, sequenced in a study of T cells after yellow fever vaccination. TCRdb reprocessed the 5' RACE reads via MiXCR and lists one record per CDR3 protein. The table shows some 320,000 distinct CDR3 sequences, with less than 9.5% occurring only once. Specimen: CD4+ T cells sorted from PBMCs, collected 5 days after the yellow fever booster vaccination. Source of these receptors: a man younger than 35 who received the YFV17D yellow fever vaccine.

The genes are TRBV7-3 and TRBJ1-1; D is perhaps TRBD1 (5 bases). V lost 1 base, J lost 5 bases, and 11 bases lay in between. CDR1 is SGHTA, CDR2 FQGTGA, per germline. This CDR3 comprises 14 residues. CDR3 sequence: CASSLNGAGTEAFF. CDR3 coding DNA: TGTGCCAGCAGCTTAAACGGGGCAGGTACTGAAGCTTTCTTT.

This clonotype was counted between two and nine times. This chain links TRBV5-1 with TRBJ1-2; TRBD1 agrees at 9 bases. With 0 bases clipped from V and 5 bases from J, the junction kept 11 bases outside the gene matches. There are 17 residues in the CDR3. Per the germline V gene, CDR1 is SGHRS and CDR2 is YFSETQ. The CDR3 nucleotides read TGCGCCAGCAGCTTGGCCTCGGGACAGGGTTCGCCTTATGGCTACACCTTC. Translating gives CASSLASGQGSPYGYTF.

The CDR3 loop is CASSLALQGGSATNEKLFF. For the CDR3, the DNA is TGTGCCAGTAGTCTCGCACTACAGGGGGGAAGCGCAACTAATGAAAAACTGTTTTTT. The chain has TRBV19 and TRBJ1-4; TRBD1 matches at 8 bases. Germline V CDR1 and CDR2: LNHDA, SQIVND (reference sequence). V lost 5 bases, J lost 0 bases, and 14 bases stayed unmatched. The CDR3 loop spans 19 amino acids.

This clonotype was observed a few times. CDR3 protein: CASSAREGRDTEAFF. DNA of the CDR3: TGTGCCAGCAGCGCTCGAGAGGGGAGGGACACTGAAGCTTTCTTT. V is TRBV3-1 and J is TRBJ1-1; a possible D gene is TRBD1 (5 bases). With 5 bases removed from V and 3 bases from J, the gap between germline ends came to 16 bases. Germline assignment: CDR1 LGHDT and CDR2 YNNKEL (reference sequence). The CDR3 has 15 residues.

CDR3 in amino acids: CASSPDRGRPDTQYF. CDR3 in DNA: TGTGCCAGCAGCCCGGACAGGGGGCGCCCAGATACGCAGTATTTT. V and J are TRBV5-4 and TRBJ2-3, with TRBD1 identical over 11 bases. Trimming cost V 4 bases and J 4 bases; bases outside gene matches: 5. This CDR3 comprises 15 residues. Germline V CDR1 and CDR2: SGHNT, YYREEE (reference sequence).

This clonotype came up many times. The rearrangement uses TRBV2 and TRBJ2-5; 7 positions agree with TRBD2. V was pared by 7 bases and J by 6 bases, with 11 bases of the junction left unmatched. Germline values: CDR1 SNHLY, CDR2 FYNNEI. This CDR3 region has 14 residues. DNA of the CDR3: TGTGCCAGCACCTTTTGGGGGGGACCTCAGACCCAGTACTTC. Its protein is CASTFWGGPQTQYF. Full variable domain (missing parts from reference TRBV2 and TRBJ2-5): EPEVTQTPSHQVTQMGQEVILRCVPISNHLYFYWYRQILGQKVEFLVSFYNNEISEKSEIFDDQFSVERPDGSNFTLKIRSTKLEDSAMYFCASTFWGGPQTQYFGPGTRLLVL.

The chain uses TRBV27 and TRBJ2-2, with D perhaps TRBD2 (6 bases). The CDR3 extends over 15 amino acids. Per germline, CDR1 MNHEY and CDR2 SMNVEV (reference sequence). The V end was cut by 3 bases, the J end by 5 bases, with 13 bases between. CDR3 sequence reads: CASSFGGGWTGELFF. In DNA, the CDR3 is TGTGCCAGCAGTTTTGGTGGGGGGTGGACCGGGGAGCTGTTTTTT.

This clonotype was picked up a small number of times. The chain uses TRBV7-9 and TRBJ1-4; the D gene is possibly TRBD1 (6 bases). Germline CDR1 reads SEHNR; CDR2 reads FQNEAQ (reference sequence). V lost 5 bases and J lost 8, with 18 bases in between. CDR3 size: 15 residues. CDR3 DNA sequence: TGTGCCAGCAGCCTAATGACAGGAGGGGGAGAAAAACTGTTTTTT. Amino acids: CASSLMTGGGEKLFF.

This clonotype was counted ten times or more. The rearrangement uses TRBV5-1 and TRBJ2-7; TRBD1 matches 8 bases. CDR3 length equals 14 residues. CDR1 SGHRS and CDR2 YFSETQ come from the germline V gene. With 7 bases clipped from V and 7 bases from J, the junction kept 13 bases outside the gene matches. The CDR3 loop reads CASFNRDRFGEQYF. For the CDR3, the DNA is TGCGCCAGCTTTAACCGGGACAGGTTCGGGGAGCAGTACTTC.

This chain links TRBV9 with TRBJ1-2, with D maybe TRBD1 (6 bases). The germline CDR1 and CDR2 sequences are SGDLS and YYNGEE. The V end lost 3 bases, the J end lost 6 bases, and 15 bases lay between the germline ends. The length of the CDR3 is 14 residues. In DNA, the CDR3 is TGTGCCAGCAGCGGATCCACAGGGTTCGATGGCTACACCTTC. Its protein is CASSGSTGFDGYTF.

V usage is TRBV5-5 and J usage is TRBJ1-5; possibly TRBD1 for D (6 bases). The CDR3 runs to 15 residues. Germline lookup yields CDR1 SGHKS and CDR2 YYEKEE (reference sequence). V lost 3 bases to trimming and J lost 0 bases, with 10 bases between them. The CDR3 bases are TGTGCCAGCAGCTCGACAGGTGATAGCAATCAGCCCCAGCATTTT. This gives the protein CASSSTGDSNQPQHF. The entire variable domain, with the rest obtained from reference TRBV5-5 and TRBJ1-5, is as follows: DAGVTQSPTHLIKTRGQQVTLRCSPISGHKSVSWYQQVLGQGPQFIFQYYEKEERGRGNFPDRFSARQFPNYSSELNVNALLLGDSALYLCASSSTGDSNQPQHFGDGTRLSIL.

The chain couples TRBV7-9 to TRBJ1-4; TRBD1 might be the D (5 bases). Germline V gene lookup returns CDR1 SEHNR and CDR2 FQNEAQ (reference sequence). V gave up 5 bases and J gave up 2 bases, with 12 bases separating them. The CDR3 has 15 residues. In DNA form, the CDR3 reads TGTGCCAGCAGCCCTGGGAGGGGCACTAATGAAAAACTGTTTTTT. It codes for CASSPGRGTNEKLFF.

This chain links TRBV12-3 or TRBV12-4 with TRBJ2-7; D call uncertain. Trimming took 1 base from V and 6 from J, leaving 10 bases between them. This CDR3 contains 13 residues. CDR3 in amino acids: CASSLGRSAEQYF. The CDR3 DNA sequence: TGTGCCAGCAGTTTAGGGCGGTCCGCCGAGCAGTACTTC.

The chain carries TRBV11-2 and TRBJ2-5, with TRBD1 matching over 7 bases. V shed 1 base and J 2 bases; nucleotides not matched to a gene: 7. The CDR3 has 16 amino acids. The V gene's germline CDR1 is SGHAT and CDR2 FQNNGV. The CDR3 nucleotides are TGTGCCAGCAGCTTAGTGGGGACAGTCTCTCAAGAGACCCAGTACTTC. Amino acid sequence: CASSLVGTVSQETQYF. The complete variable domain, with remaining parts taken from reference TRBV11-2 and TRBJ2-5, reads EAGVAQSPRYKIIEKRQSVAFWCNPISGHATLYWYQQILGQGPKLLIQFQNNGVVDDSQLPKDRFSAERLKGVDSTLKIQPAKLEDSAVYLCASSLVGTVSQETQYFGPGTRLLVL.